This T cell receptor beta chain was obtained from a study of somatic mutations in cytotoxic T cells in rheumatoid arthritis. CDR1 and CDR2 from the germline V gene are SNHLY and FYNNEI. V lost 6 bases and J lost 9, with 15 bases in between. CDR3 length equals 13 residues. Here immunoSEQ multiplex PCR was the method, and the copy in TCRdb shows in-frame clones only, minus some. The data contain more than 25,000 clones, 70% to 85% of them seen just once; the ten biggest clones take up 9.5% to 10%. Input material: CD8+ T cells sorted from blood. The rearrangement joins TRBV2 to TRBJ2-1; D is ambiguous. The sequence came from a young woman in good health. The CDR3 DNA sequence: TGTGCCAGCAGGAATTTAATGAAGGGTGAGCAGTTCTTC. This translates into CASRNLMKGEQFF. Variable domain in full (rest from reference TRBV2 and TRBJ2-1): EPEVTQTPSHQVTQMGQEVILRCVPISNHLYFYWYRQILGQKVEFLVSFYNNEISEKSEIFDDQFSVERPDGSNFTLKIRSTKLEDSAMYFCASRNLMKGEQFFGPGTRLTVL.